Listed below are T cell receptor beta chains from one sample, sequenced in a study of control samples from healthy donors and cancer patients. Only in-frame clones appear in the TCRdb table, and some are missing; sequencing was by immunoSEQ multiplex PCR. The sample records 100,000 to 150,000 clones, 75% to 95% being singletons. Material: blood. The source is a young man in good health. Both conserved end residues are trimmed from each CDR3. Fields, in order: V gene, CDR3 protein.

TRBV7-8 ASSSHNEQF
TRBV5-6 ASSAHMEAF
TRBV4-1 ASSQVGRRGSGNTIY
TRBV11-2 ASSPGTASDSNQPQH
TRBV6-5 ASSSGTGGRWTQY
TRBV19 ASRRQGQETQY
TRBV7-8 ASSSKGYTEAF
TRBV7-9 ASSGGQGSQPQH
TRBV10-3 AISAYLGNTEAF
TRBV19 ASSIIGGQVYQPQH
TRBV7-7 ASSSEGAGETQY
TRBV7-2 ASSLERVGETQY
TRBV5-6 ASSLATGIQAF
TRBV27 ASSLFPARGGEKLF
TRBV12-5 ASGYKGQGEVAF
TRBV27 ASSLSLVVRNEQF
TRBV18 ASGENTGELF
TRBV3-1/TRBV3-2 ASSQEFGGHTGELF
TRBV6-2/TRBV6-3 ASSNGQEETQY
TRBV4-1 ASSHPGQIAKNIQY
TRBV7-9 ASAPGLANLDEQF
TRBV5-4 ASSLEGLQETQY
TRBV5-6 ASSLAGGYT
TRBV29-1 SVEDLGGSAGELF
TRBV19 ASSTGQTAGNTIY
TRBV19 ASSIGAIPTGELF
TRBV2 ATQGLGETQY
TRBV7-9 ASSDLDAGQY
TRBV7-9 ASSLTGTRDRDTQY